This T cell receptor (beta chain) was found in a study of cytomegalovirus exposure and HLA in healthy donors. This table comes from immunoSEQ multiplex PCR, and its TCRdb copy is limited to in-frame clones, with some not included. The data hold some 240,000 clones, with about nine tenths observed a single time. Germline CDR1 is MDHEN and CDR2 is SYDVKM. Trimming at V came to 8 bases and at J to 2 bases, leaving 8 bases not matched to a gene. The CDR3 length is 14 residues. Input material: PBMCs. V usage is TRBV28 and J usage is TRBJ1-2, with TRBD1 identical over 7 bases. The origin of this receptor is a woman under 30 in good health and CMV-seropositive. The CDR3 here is CASGTPGQNYGYTF. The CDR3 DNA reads TGTGCCAGCGGAACCCCGGGACAGAACTATGGCTACACCTTC.